These 11 T cell receptor beta chains share one sample of origin, sequenced in a study of CD8 T cells in ankylosing spondylitis. Study-level findings and limits: There was a TCR beta motif, made of 7 or 8 highly homologous variants, that appeared characteristic of ankylosing spondylitis blood.

Their antigen targets remain unknown. One entry per CDR3 protein, called by TCRdb with MiXCR from the 5' RACE reads. The sample yields about 390,000 distinct CDR3 sequences, about 22% seen once. Source material: blood, either unsorted or a sorted T cell fraction (not recorded which). The receptors were gathered from a male donor with ankylosing spondylitis.

This clonotype was detected only a few times. The chain has TRBV5-1 and TRBJ1-1; D is unclear. CDR1 is SGHRS and CDR2 is YFSETQ in the germline V gene. CDR3 length: 15 amino acids. V shed 0 bases and J shed 4 bases, with 13 bases lying between them. Here the CDR3 reads CASSLETVGSTEAFF. CDR3 DNA: TGCGCCAGCAGCTTGGAGACGGTGGGGAGCACTGAAGCTTTCTTT.

This clonotype was seen only a few times. V usage is TRBV7-6 and J usage is TRBJ2-7; perhaps TRBD2 as D (6 bases). CDR1 is SGHVS and CDR2 is FNYEAQ in the germline V gene. The V end lost 1 base, the J end lost 4 bases, and 11 bases lay between the germline ends. This CDR3 spans 14 amino acids. The CDR3 protein is CASSLEASAYEQYF. Here the CDR3 DNA reads TGTGCCAGCAGCTTAGAAGCTAGCGCATACGAGCAGTACTTC.

This clonotype came up a few times. This rearrangement joins TRBV5-1 to TRBJ1-2; TRBD1 might be the D (6 bases). The CDR3 spans 14 residues. With 0 bases removed from V and 4 bases from J, the gap between germline ends came to 10 bases. Per the germline V gene, CDR1 is SGHRS and CDR2 is YFSETQ. CDR3 nucleotide sequence: TGCGCCAGCAGCTTGGGGACAGCTATCTATGGCTACACCTTC. Its protein is CASSLGTAIYGYTF.

In this sample, this clonotype turned up many times. This sequence joins TRBV29-1 and TRBJ2-5; D unresolved. Germline V CDR1 and CDR2: SQVTM, ANQGSEA. V dropped 8 bases and J dropped 4 bases, with 11 bases sitting between them. This CDR3 is 11 amino acids long. The CDR3: CSSVTGETQYF. CDR3 bases: TGCAGCTCCGTTACGGGAGAGACCCAGTACTTC.

The chain combines TRBV20-1 with TRBJ2-1; 7 bases map to TRBD1. The V gene end was trimmed by 8 bases and the J gene end by 5 bases; junction bases not matched to a gene: 12. Germline V gene sequence: CDR1 DFQATT, CDR2 SNEGSKA (reference sequence). The CDR3 totals 14 residues. In nucleotides, the CDR3 is TGCAGTCCTAAAAGGACAGGAAGAAACAATGAGCAGTTCTTC. Translation: CSPKRTGRNNEQFF.

CDR3 loop: CASSLQRGGIDTQYF. The CDR3 nucleotides read TGTGCCAGCAGCTTACAGCGAGGAGGGATAGATACGCAGTATTTT. The chain carries TRBV7-7 and TRBJ2-3, with TRBD2 as a possible D gene (6 bases). Germline values: CDR1 SSHAT, CDR2 FNYEAQ (reference sequence). Trimming pared 2 bases from V and 5 bases from J, leaving 14 bases between. The CDR3 extends over 15 amino acids.

The chain links TRBV18 to TRBJ2-3; 7 nucleotides align to TRBD1. Germline loops: CDR1 KGHSH, CDR2 LQKENI. CDR3 length equals 17 residues. The V segment lost 5 bases and the J segment 1 base; nucleotides outside the gene matches: 12. The CDR3 is CASSSDLQGSGTDTQYF. The CDR3 DNA sequence: TGTGCCAGCTCATCCGACTTACAGGGGAGTGGCACAGATACGCAGTATTTT. Together with reference TRBV18 and TRBJ2-3, the CDR3 gives the full variable domain: NAGVMQNPRHLVRRRGQEARLRCSPMKGHSHVYWYRQLPEEGLKFMVYLQKENIIDESGMPKERFSAEFPKEGPSILRIQQVVRGDSAAYFCASSSDLQGSGTDTQYFGPGTRLTVL.

This rearrangement joins TRBV28 to TRBJ1-4; a weak D match, TRBD1 (6 bases). The CDR3 totals 15 residues. Germline V CDR1 and CDR2: MDHEN, SYDVKM. V was clipped by 0 bases and J by 6 bases, with 11 bases between them. CDR3 nucleotide sequence: TGTGCCAGCAGTTTATGGTCCGGGGGCGATGAAAAACTGTTTTTT. Amino acids: CASSLWSGGDEKLFF.

This chain uses TRBV7-2 with TRBJ2-7, with D uncertain. V lost 2 bases to trimming and J lost 2 bases, with 10 bases between them. The CDR3 is 14 residues long. Germline CDR1 is SGHTA and CDR2 is FQGNSA. The CDR3 loop is CASSLQTETYEQYF. The CDR3 DNA is TGTGCCAGCAGCTTACAAACAGAAACCTACGAGCAGTACTTC.

The V call is TRBV6-2 or TRBV6-3, the J call TRBJ2-3; TRBD2 agrees at 8 bases. Germline values: CDR1 MNHEY, CDR2 SVGEGT. The length of the CDR3 is 16 residues. Trimming took 5 bases from V and 2 from J; bases not matched to a gene: 9. CDR3 in DNA: TGTGCCAGCAGTAGGGACGGGAGGGTCCTCACAGATACGCAGTATTTT. Protein product: CASSRDGRVLTDTQYF.

There are a few counts of this clonotype. The rearrangement joins TRBV5-1 to TRBJ1-5; the match to TRBD1 covers 10 bases. Germline V gene lookup returns CDR1 SGHRS and CDR2 YFSETQ. This CDR3 has 16 residues. V dropped 4 bases and J dropped 4; count of bases not matched to a gene: 8. CDR3 nucleotide sequence: TGCGCCAGCAGCCCCTCTGGGGGACAGGGGAATCAGCCCCAGCATTTT. It is translated as CASSPSGGQGNQPQHF.